The 25 T cell receptor beta chains below were found in one sample sequenced in a study of Ad26.COV2.S vaccination and SARS-CoV-2 variants. Method: immunoSEQ multiplex PCR; TCRdb's copy keeps in-frame clones and lacks some. The sample contains around 450,000 clones, 89% of which appear only once. The treatment: 19 received Ad26.COV2.S at low or high dose, single or two shots; roughly five received placebo; per-sample allocation not given. Each sample was drawn 63 days after the first injection (of vaccine or placebo). Sequencing used peripheral blood, obtained in a trial of Ad26.COV2.S vaccine versus placebo. The receptors originated from a person aged 18-60 years who received the Ad26.COV2.S COVID-19 vaccine or a placebo.

CDR3 amino acids: CASSLSGRTEAFF. The CDR3 nucleotides read TGTGCCAGCAGCCTATCTGGCCGCACTGAAGCTTTCTTT. This chain connects TRBV3-1 (or the pseudogene TRBV3-2) to TRBJ1-1; D not certain. This CDR3 is 13 amino acids long. Germline assignment: CDR1 LGHDT and CDR2 YNNKEL (reference sequence). Trimming shortened V by 4 bases and J by 4 bases, and 10 bases separated the two germline ends.

As DNA, the CDR3 is TGTGCCACCAGCAGAGTAACCCTCTACTCTTCCAGCTATGGCTACACCTTC. Protein product: CATSRVTLYSSSYGYTF. The genes are TRBV15 and TRBJ1-2; D remains ambiguous. V was clipped by 1 base and J by 4 bases, with 19 bases between them. Per germline, CDR1 LNHNV and CDR2 YYDKDF (reference sequence). CDR3 length: 17 residues.

The rearrangement uses TRBV4-2 and TRBJ1-5; D call uncertain. Germline V lookup: CDR1 LGHNA, CDR2 YNFKEQ. V was trimmed by 3 bases and J by 5 bases, leaving 14 bases between them. The CDR3 covers 15 residues. This chain's CDR3 is CASSHGPLPDQPQHF. The CDR3 coding sequence is TGTGCCAGCAGCCACGGGCCGCTACCCGATCAGCCCCAGCATTTT.

The chain links TRBV30 to TRBJ1-1; TRBD1 matches 7 bases. The junction had 6 bases not matched to a gene; V was cut back by 2 bases and J by 0 bases. Looked up from germline, CDR1 is GTSNPN and CDR2 is SVGIG (reference sequence). The CDR3 has 15 residues. The CDR3 DNA reads TGTGCCTGGAGTCCAACAGGGGCCATGAACACTGAAGCTTTCTTT. It codes for CAWSPTGAMNTEAFF.

This chain joins TRBV2 and TRBJ2-5, with 7 bases aligning to TRBD1. The CDR3 loop spans 13 amino acids. Germline V CDR1 and CDR2: SNHLY, FYNNEI. J was trimmed by 6 bases and V by 10 bases; bases with no gene match: 11. The CDR3 protein is CATSTGTVKTQYF. The CDR3 DNA is TGTGCCACCAGCACCGGGACAGTCAAGACCCAGTACTTC.

The chain joins TRBV18 to TRBJ2-1; D uncertain. Germline lookup yields CDR1 KGHSH and CDR2 LQKENI. This CDR3 is 13 amino acids long. V was pared by 6 bases and J by 10 bases, with 16 bases between. This chain's CDR3 is CASSPSENQEQFF. The DNA for the CDR3 is TGTGCCAGCTCCCCGTCGGAAAACCAGGAGCAGTTCTTC. The variable domain in full, with the rest retrieved from reference TRBV18 and TRBJ2-1, is NAGVMQNPRHLVRRRGQEARLRCSPMKGHSHVYWYRQLPEEGLKFMVYLQKENIIDESGMPKERFSAEFPKEGPSILRIQQVVRGDSAAYFCASSPSENQEQFFGPGTRLTVL.

The chain recombines TRBV11-3 with TRBJ2-5; 13 bases fit TRBD2. Germline V gene lookup returns CDR1 SGHNT and CDR2 YENEEA. V lost 5 bases to trimming and J lost 3 bases; unmatched junction nucleotides: 6. This CDR3 is 16 amino acids long. The chain's CDR3 is CASSRGLAGFKETQYF. The CDR3 bases are TGTGCCAGCAGCCGGGGACTAGCGGGGTTCAAAGAGACCCAGTACTTC.

The genes are TRBV7-3 and TRBJ2-1; a possible D gene is TRBD2 (6 bases). V dropped 1 base and J dropped 8 bases, with 18 bases sitting between them. Germline CDR1 and CDR2: SGHTA and FQGTGA. The CDR3 is made up of 16 amino acids. CDR3 loop: CASSLRNWGGIDEQFF. The CDR3 bases are TGTGCCAGCAGCTTAAGGAATTGGGGAGGCATTGATGAGCAGTTCTTC.

Only a few counts were recorded for this clone. This chain uses TRBV3-1 (or the pseudogene TRBV3-2) with TRBJ1-1; the D is unclear. Trimming removed 3 bases from V and 2 bases from J, with 4 bases in between. The CDR3 is 12 residues long. CDR1 and CDR2 (germline): LGHDT, YNNKEL (reference sequence). CDR3 coding DNA: TGTGCCAGCAGCCAGAGAAACACTGAAGCTTTCTTT. It specifies CASSQRNTEAFF.

This clone showed up just a few times. The V and J genes are TRBV13 and TRBJ1-2; D is uncertain. The CDR3 contains 13 residues. Germline CDR1 reads PRHDT; CDR2 reads FYEKMQ (reference sequence). V was pared by 0 bases and J by 1 base, with 3 bases between. CDR3 DNA: TGTGCCAGCAGCTTAGGGAATAACTATGGCTACACCTTC. It translates to CASSLGNNYGYTF.

The table lists this clone with a few counts. The genes are TRBV15 and TRBJ2-3, with D perhaps assigned TRBD1 or TRBD2 (5 bases each). Germline CDR1 reads LNHNV; CDR2 reads YYDKDF (reference sequence). V lost 1 base and J lost 4, with 9 bases in between. The CDR3 extends over 14 amino acids. The CDR3 reads CATSRGGDADTQYF. In nucleotides, the CDR3 is TGTGCCACCAGCAGAGGAGGGGACGCAGATACGCAGTATTTT.

This clone showed up just once. The chain uses TRBV29-1 and TRBJ2-2; D call uncertain. The V and J ends lost 7 bases and 5 bases respectively, with 17 bases between them. In germline, CDR1 is SQVTM, CDR2 ANQGSEA. The CDR3 has 14 amino acids. Written as DNA, the CDR3 is TGCAGCGGCCAGGAACCCGGGTTGACCGGGGAGCTGTTTTTT. Its translation is CSGQEPGLTGELFF.

This clone was detected a few times. V usage is TRBV7-2 and J usage is TRBJ1-2; 7 nucleotides agree with TRBD1. Germline CDR1 is SGHTA and CDR2 is FQGNSA. V dropped 5 bases and J dropped 4; count of bases not matched to a gene: 13. This CDR3 region has 16 residues. For the CDR3, the DNA is TGTGCCAGCAGCCCTCATGAGTACAGGGGAGGCTATGGCTACACCTTC. Translated: CASSPHEYRGGYGYTF.

The V gene is TRBV7-8, the J gene TRBJ1-2; D not resolved. V was pared by 2 bases and J by 4 bases, with 11 bases between. The CDR3 is 14 amino acids. Germline assignment: CDR1 SGHVS and CDR2 FQNEAQ. This CDR3 reads CASSLSLGPYGYTF. DNA of the CDR3: TGTGCCAGCAGCTTAAGCCTCGGACCCTATGGCTACACCTTC.

This clone was counted only a few times. The V gene is TRBV24-1, the J gene TRBJ1-2; 7 bases map to TRBD1. Losses at the gene ends were 4 bases for V and 8 bases for J; bases not matched to a gene: 3. CDR1 is KGHDR and CDR2 is SFDVKD in the germline V gene. The CDR3 runs to 12 residues. CDR3 coding DNA: TGTGCCACCAGTGACACGGACAGGGGCTACACCTTC. It is translated as CATSDTDRGYTF.

The chain couples TRBV2 to TRBJ2-2; D call uncertain. Germline loops: CDR1 SNHLY, CDR2 FYNNEI. This CDR3 has 13 residues. The V end was cut by 2 bases, the J end by 5 bases, with 6 bases between. The CDR3 coding sequence is TGTGCCAGCAGTGAATGGGAAACCGGGGAGCTGTTTTTT. As protein: CASSEWETGELFF. The variable domain in full, with the rest retrieved from reference TRBV2 and TRBJ2-2, is EPEVTQTPSHQVTQMGQEVILRCVPISNHLYFYWYRQILGQKVEFLVSFYNNEISEKSEIFDDQFSVERPDGSNFTLKIRSTKLEDSAMYFCASSEWETGELFFGEGSRLTVL.

CDR3 bases: TGTGCCAGCAGGAGGGGACAGGCGGTTGGCTACACCTTC. Translation gives CASRRGQAVGYTF. This chain connects TRBV7-2 to TRBJ1-2; the match to TRBD1 covers 8 bases. Germline V gene lookup returns CDR1 SGHTA and CDR2 FQGNSA. The CDR3 sequence is 13 residues long. V was clipped by 6 bases and J by 7 bases; unmatched bases: 7.

The chain joins TRBV18 to TRBJ1-2; D may be TRBD1 (5 bases). The CDR3 is 15 amino acids. The germline V and J ends were trimmed by 5 bases and 4 bases, with 17 bases remaining between them. The germline V gene encodes CDR1 KGHSH and CDR2 LQKENI. CDR3 sequence: CASSEGVGIPYGYTF. The CDR3 DNA reads TGTGCCAGCTCAGAAGGGGTCGGAATACCCTATGGCTACACCTTC.

The genes are TRBV5-1 and TRBJ1-4; 7 positions agree with TRBD1. Germline V lookup: CDR1 SGHRS, CDR2 YFSETQ. V lost 4 bases to trimming and J lost 7 bases; unmatched junction nucleotides: 10. This CDR3 has 15 residues. The CDR3 sequence: CASSRNQGGGEKLFF. The CDR3 DNA is TGCGCCAGCAGCCGCAACCAGGGGGGCGGTGAAAAACTGTTTTTT.

The V call is TRBV30, the J call TRBJ1-2; 8 bases agree with TRBD1. Looked up from germline, CDR1 is GTSNPN and CDR2 is SVGIG (reference sequence). The CDR3 runs to 14 residues. The V segment lost 3 bases and the J segment 2 bases; nucleotides outside the gene matches: 5. This CDR3 is CAWRDGQGNYGYTF. Written as DNA, the CDR3 is TGTGCCTGGAGAGATGGACAGGGAAACTATGGCTACACCTTC.

The rearrangement uses TRBV7-8 and TRBJ2-5, with TRBD1 matching 7 bases. Germline loops: CDR1 SGHVS, CDR2 FQNEAQ. CDR3 length: 13 residues. The V gene end was trimmed by 7 bases and the J gene end by 5 bases; junction bases not matched to a gene: 7. CDR3 nucleotide sequence: TGTGCCAGCATCCCGACAGGGTTGGAGACCCAGTACTTC. Its translation: CASIPTGLETQYF.

The V call is TRBV4-2, the J call TRBJ2-3, with D tentatively TRBD1 (5 bases). Germline V gene lookup returns CDR1 LGHNA and CDR2 YNFKEQ. The CDR3 covers 16 residues. V lost 2 bases and J lost 0, with 12 bases in between. CDR3 loop: CASSQRGLSSTDTQYF. The CDR3 DNA follows: TGTGCCAGCAGCCAAAGGGGATTGTCGAGCACAGATACGCAGTATTTT.

DNA for the CDR3: TGCAGCGGGCTGGACAGATTTAACTATGGCTACACCTTC. Translating it yields CSGLDRFNYGYTF. The chain is built from TRBV29-1 and TRBJ1-2; perhaps TRBD1 as D (6 bases). The germline gives CDR1 SQVTM, CDR2 ANQGSEA. V lost 7 bases and J 1 base, leaving 13 bases between the germline ends. The CDR3 extends over 13 amino acids.

The V gene is TRBV24-1, the J gene TRBJ1-5; the match to TRBD1 covers 10 bases. Trimming cost V 4 bases and J 6 bases; bases outside gene matches: 8. CDR3 size: 16 residues. The germline CDR1 and CDR2 sequences are KGHDR and SFDVKD. CDR3 region: CATSEGGTGERQPQHF. The CDR3 DNA reads as TGTGCCACCAGTGAGGGAGGGACAGGGGAGCGTCAGCCCCAGCATTTT.

The chain employs TRBV7-2 and TRBJ1-1; D may be TRBD1 (5 bases). Germline-derived CDR1 and CDR2 are SGHTA and FQGNSA. The CDR3 has 14 amino acids. V was trimmed by 2 bases and J by 3 bases, leaving 10 bases between them. The CDR3 DNA is TGTGCCAGCAGCTTAAAGGGGTATTACACTGAAGCTTTCTTT. Its translation: CASSLKGYYTEAFF.